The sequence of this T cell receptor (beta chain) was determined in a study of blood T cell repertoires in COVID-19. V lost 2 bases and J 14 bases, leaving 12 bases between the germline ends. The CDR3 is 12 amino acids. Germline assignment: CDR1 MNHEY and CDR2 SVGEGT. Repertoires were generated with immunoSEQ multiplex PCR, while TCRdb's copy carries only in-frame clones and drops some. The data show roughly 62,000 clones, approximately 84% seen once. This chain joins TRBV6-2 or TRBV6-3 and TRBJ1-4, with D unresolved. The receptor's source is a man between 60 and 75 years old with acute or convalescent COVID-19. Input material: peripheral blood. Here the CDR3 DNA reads TGTGCCAGCAGTTACAGCGGCAGCCCCCTGTTTTTT. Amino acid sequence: CASSYSGSPLFF.